The entry below gives a single T cell receptor beta chain sequence along with its context. The antigen remains undetermined. The sample is drawn from a study of OX40 agonist ivuxolimab in advanced cancers. As for the study in general: The study treated patients with ivuxolimab, an agonistic anti-OX40 (CD134) antibody. At roughly 83% male, the cohort had a mean age of 60 years, ranging from roughly 20 to 80. Study-wide points: Circulating CD4+ and CD8+ T cells showed clonal expansion by week 6 at 0.1 to 3.0 mg/kg. Mean expanded clone counts were higher in CD8+ than CD4+ T cells.

The germline V and J ends were trimmed by 1 base and 7 bases, with 11 bases remaining between them. The CDR3 is 13 amino acids. In germline, CDR1 is SGHNT, CDR2 YYREEE (reference sequence). Measured with immunoSEQ multiplex PCR; TCRdb has only the in-frame clones, and not every one. In the table there are under 95,000 clones, around 90% of which are singletons. This clonotype was obtained from an adult with an advanced solid tumor such as melanoma, head and neck, liver or kidney cancer. The specimen was CD4+ or CD8+ T cells sorted from blood, collected in a trial of the OX40 agonist ivuxolimab. V usage is TRBV5-4 and J usage is TRBJ1-2, with D maybe TRBD1 (6 bases). The CDR3 region has the DNA TGTGCCAGCAGCTTGAATCCAGGGGCTGGCTACACCTTC. Protein: CASSLNPGAGYTF.